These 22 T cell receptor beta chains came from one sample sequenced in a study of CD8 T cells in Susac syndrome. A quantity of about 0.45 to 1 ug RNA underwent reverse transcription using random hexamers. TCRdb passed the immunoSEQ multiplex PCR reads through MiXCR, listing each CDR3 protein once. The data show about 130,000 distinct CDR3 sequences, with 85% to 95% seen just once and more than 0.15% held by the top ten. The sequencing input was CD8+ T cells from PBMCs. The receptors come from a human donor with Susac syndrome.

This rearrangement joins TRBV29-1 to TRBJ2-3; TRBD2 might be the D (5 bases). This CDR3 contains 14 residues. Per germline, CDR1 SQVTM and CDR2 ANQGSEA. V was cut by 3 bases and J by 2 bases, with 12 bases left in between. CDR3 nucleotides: TGCAGCGTTGACGCGGACTCACTCACAGATACGCAGTATTTT. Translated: CSVDADSLTDTQYF.

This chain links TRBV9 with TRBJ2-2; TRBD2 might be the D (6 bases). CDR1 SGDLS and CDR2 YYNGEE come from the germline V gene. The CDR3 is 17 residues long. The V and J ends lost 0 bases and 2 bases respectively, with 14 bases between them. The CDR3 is CASSVEAGSPNTGELFF. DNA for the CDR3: TGTGCCAGCAGCGTAGAGGCGGGGAGCCCCAACACCGGGGAGCTGTTTTTT.

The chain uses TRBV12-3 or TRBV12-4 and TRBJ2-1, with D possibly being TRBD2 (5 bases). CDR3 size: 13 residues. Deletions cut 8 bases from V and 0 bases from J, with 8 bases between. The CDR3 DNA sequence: TGTGCCAGCGGGCGGGCCTCCTACAATGAGCAGTTCTTC. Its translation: CASGRASYNEQFF.

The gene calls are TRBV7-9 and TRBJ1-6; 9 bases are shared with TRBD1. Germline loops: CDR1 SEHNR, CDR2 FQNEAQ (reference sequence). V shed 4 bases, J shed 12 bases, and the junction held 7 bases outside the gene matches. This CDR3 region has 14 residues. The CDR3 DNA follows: TGTGCCAGCAGCTCGGACAGGGGCCCCGGACCCCTCCACTTT. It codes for CASSSDRGPGPLHF.

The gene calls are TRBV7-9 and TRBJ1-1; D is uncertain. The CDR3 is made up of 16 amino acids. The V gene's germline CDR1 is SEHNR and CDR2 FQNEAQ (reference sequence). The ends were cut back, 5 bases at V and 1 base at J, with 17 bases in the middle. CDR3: CASSPPNPLGNTEAFF. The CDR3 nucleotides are TGTGCCAGCAGCCCGCCGAACCCCCTAGGGAACACTGAAGCTTTCTTT. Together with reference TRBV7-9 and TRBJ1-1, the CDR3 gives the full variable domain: DTGVSQNPRHKITKRGQNVTFRCDPISEHNRLYWYRQTLGQGPEFLTYFQNEAQLEKSRLLSDRFSAERPKGSFSTLEIQRTEQGDSAMYLCASSPPNPLGNTEAFFGQGTRLTVV.

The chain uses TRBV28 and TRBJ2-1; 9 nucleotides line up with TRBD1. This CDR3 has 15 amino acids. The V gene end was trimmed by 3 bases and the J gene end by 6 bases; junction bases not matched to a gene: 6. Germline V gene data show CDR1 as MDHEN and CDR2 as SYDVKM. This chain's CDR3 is CASSFGDREINEQFF. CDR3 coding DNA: TGTGCCAGCAGTTTTGGGGACAGGGAAATCAATGAGCAGTTCTTC.

In DNA form, the CDR3 reads TGTGCCAGCAGCGTAGTTAGCGGCACAGATACGCAGTATTTT. Translated, it gives CASSVVSGTDTQYF. The chain has TRBV9 and TRBJ2-3, with D possibly being TRBD2 (5 bases). Per germline, CDR1 SGDLS and CDR2 YYNGEE. Trimming took off 0 bases at V and 1 base at J, with 6 bases between the two ends. The CDR3 spans 14 residues.

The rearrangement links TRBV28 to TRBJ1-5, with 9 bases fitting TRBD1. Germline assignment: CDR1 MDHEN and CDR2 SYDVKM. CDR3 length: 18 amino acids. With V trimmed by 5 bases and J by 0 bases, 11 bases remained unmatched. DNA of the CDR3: TGTGCCAGCAGTCCATATGCCGGGACAGGGCATAGCAATCAGCCCCAGCATTTT. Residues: CASSPYAGTGHSNQPQHF.

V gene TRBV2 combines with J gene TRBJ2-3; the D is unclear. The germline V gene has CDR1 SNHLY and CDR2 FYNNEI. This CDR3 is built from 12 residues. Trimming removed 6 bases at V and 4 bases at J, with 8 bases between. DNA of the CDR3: TGTGCCAGCAGCCTTTGGTCAGATACGCAGTATTTT. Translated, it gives CASSLWSDTQYF.

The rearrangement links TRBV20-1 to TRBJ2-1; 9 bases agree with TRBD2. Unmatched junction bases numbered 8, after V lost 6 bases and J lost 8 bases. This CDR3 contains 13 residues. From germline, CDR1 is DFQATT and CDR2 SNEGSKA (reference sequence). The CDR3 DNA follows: TGCAGTGCGGTTGCTAGCGGGAACTATGAGCAGTTCTTC. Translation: CSAVASGNYEQFF.

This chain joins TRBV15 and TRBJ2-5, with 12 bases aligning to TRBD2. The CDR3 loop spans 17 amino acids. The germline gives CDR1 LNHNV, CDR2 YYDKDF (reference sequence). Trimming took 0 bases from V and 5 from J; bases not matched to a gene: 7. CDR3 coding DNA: TGTGCCACCAGCAGAGATTTTGCTAGCGGGAGGGCCGAGACCCAGTACTTC. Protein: CATSRDFASGRAETQYF.

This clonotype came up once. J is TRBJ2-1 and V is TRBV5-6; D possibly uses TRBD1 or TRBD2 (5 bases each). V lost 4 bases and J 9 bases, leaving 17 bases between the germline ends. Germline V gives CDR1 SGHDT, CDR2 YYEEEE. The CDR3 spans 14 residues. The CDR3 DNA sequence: TGTGCCAGCAGCCCTGGGACCAGTTTTGTTGAGCAGTTCTTC. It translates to CASSPGTSFVEQFF.

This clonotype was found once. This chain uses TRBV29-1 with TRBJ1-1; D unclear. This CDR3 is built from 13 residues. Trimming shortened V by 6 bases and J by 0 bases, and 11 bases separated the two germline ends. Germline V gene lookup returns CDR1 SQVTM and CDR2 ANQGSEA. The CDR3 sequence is CSVYLVLNTEAFF. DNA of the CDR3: TGCAGCGTGTACTTGGTTTTGAACACTGAAGCTTTCTTT.

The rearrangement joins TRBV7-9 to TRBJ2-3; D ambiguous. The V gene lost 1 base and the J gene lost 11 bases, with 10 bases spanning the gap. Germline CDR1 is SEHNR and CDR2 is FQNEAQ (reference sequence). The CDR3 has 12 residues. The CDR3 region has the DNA TGTGCCAGCAGCTTAGACATTGCGGAGCAGTATTTT. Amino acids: CASSLDIAEQYF.

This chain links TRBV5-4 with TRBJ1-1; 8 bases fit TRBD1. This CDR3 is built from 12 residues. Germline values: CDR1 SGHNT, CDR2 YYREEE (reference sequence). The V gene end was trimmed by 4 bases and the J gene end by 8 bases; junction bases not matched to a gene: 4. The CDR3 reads CASSVTGEEAFF. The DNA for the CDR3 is TGTGCCAGCAGCGTGACAGGGGAGGAAGCTTTCTTT.

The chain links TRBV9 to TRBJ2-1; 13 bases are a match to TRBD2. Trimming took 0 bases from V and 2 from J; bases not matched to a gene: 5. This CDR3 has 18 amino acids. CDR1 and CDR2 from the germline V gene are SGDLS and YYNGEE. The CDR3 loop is CASSVEGGLAGPYNEQFF. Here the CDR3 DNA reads TGTGCCAGCAGCGTAGAGGGGGGACTAGCGGGGCCCTACAATGAGCAGTTCTTC.

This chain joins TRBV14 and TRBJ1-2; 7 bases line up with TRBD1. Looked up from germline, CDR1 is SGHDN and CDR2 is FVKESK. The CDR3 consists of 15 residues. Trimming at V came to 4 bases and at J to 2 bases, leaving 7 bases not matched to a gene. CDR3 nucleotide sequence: TGTGCCAGCAGCCCGTGGACAGGATCCAACTATGGCTACACCTTC. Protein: CASSPWTGSNYGYTF.

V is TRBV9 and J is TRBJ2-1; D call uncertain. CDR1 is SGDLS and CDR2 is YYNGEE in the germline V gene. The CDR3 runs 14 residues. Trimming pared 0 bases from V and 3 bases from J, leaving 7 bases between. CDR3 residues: CASSVVAGYNEQFF. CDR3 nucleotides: TGTGCCAGCAGCGTAGTGGCAGGCTACAATGAGCAGTTCTTC.

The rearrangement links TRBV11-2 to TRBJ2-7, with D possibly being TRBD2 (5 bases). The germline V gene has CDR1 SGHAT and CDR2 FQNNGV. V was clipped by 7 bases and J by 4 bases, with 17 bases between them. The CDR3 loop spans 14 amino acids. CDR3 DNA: TGTGCCAGCAACCTACCGGGGTTTCCGTACGAGCAGTACTTC. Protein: CASNLPGFPYEQYF.

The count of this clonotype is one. This CDR3 is CASSLWGSEGYTF. The CDR3 DNA sequence: TGTGCCAGCAGCTTATGGGGATCGGAAGGCTACACCTTC. The chain couples TRBV7-6 to TRBJ1-2; no clear D gene. The V end lost 2 bases, the J end lost 8 bases, and 12 bases lay between the germline ends. The length of the CDR3 is 13 residues. CDR1 SGHVS and CDR2 FNYEAQ come from the germline V gene.

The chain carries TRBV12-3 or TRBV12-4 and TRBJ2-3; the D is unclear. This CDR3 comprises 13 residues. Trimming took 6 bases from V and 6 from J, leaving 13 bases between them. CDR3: CASSPDHDDTQYF. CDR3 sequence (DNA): TGTGCCAGCAGCCCGGACCACGACGATACGCAGTATTTT.

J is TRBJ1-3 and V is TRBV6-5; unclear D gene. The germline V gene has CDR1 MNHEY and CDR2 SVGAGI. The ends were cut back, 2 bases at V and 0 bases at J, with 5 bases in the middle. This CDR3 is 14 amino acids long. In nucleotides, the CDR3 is TGTGCCAGCAGTTACCTTAGCTCTGGAAACACCATATATTTT. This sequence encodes CASSYLSSGNTIYF.